The rows below give T cell receptor beta chains drawn from one sample of a study of blood T cell repertoires in COVID-19. Measured with immunoSEQ multiplex PCR; TCRdb has only the in-frame clones, and not every one. The sample lists 150,000 or so clones, about four fifths occurring once. The sequencing input was peripheral blood. The source is a woman aged 55-69 years with acute or convalescent COVID-19. CDR3s include the opening cysteine and the closing phenylalanine or tryptophan. The D gene is left open where the match is weak.

D	V	J	CDR3
TRBD1	TRBV18	TRBJ2-2	CASSPFDRGTGGELFF
NA	TRBV6-5	TRBJ1-2	CASSYSPIPGNYGYTF
NA	TRBV28	TRBJ2-3	CASSSNYRTDTQYF
NA	TRBV19	TRBJ1-4	CASSTYNEKLFF
NA	TRBV7-2	TRBJ1-5	CASSLTSGAGNQPQHF
NA	TRBV12-3/TRBV12-4	TRBJ2-3	CASSLDREDTQYF
TRBD1	TRBV12-5	TRBJ2-3	CASGLGQGLEDTQYF
TRBD2	TRBV7-3	TRBJ2-2	CASTFGRARAGELFF
TRBD1	TRBV5-1	TRBJ1-2	CASTRDRQNYGYTF
NA	TRBV29-1	TRBJ1-2	CSVGGSRAGGYTF
TRBD1	TRBV2	TRBJ1-2	CASSDGRGSYGYTF
TRBD2	TRBV6-6	TRBJ2-1	CASRVAGGRDEQFF
TRBD1	TRBV7-8	TRBJ1-4	CASSRTGAGGLANEKLFF
TRBD2	TRBV7-2	TRBJ2-1	CASSPAGGLEFF
NA	TRBV18	TRBJ1-6	CASSADPPGDYNSPLHF
NA	TRBV12-5	TRBJ1-1	CASGLDRDAEAFF
NA	TRBV3-1/TRBV3-2	TRBJ1-1	CASSDGRTYTEAFF
NA	TRBV28	TRBJ1-2	CASWVAGTNYGYTF
NA	TRBV2	TRBJ1-5	CASSRQTGSNQPQHF
NA	TRBV7-9	TRBJ1-2	CASSLEGDGLRGYTF
NA	TRBV5-1	TRBJ1-3	CASSAQGNGGNTIYF
NA	TRBV11-2	TRBJ1-2	CASSLGPRSGYTF
NA	TRBV21-1	TRBJ1-2	CASSKRTGNYGYTF
NA	TRBV7-3	TRBJ1-3	CASSSRQASSGNTIYF
NA	TRBV7-9	TRBJ1-3	CASSPAGVAGNTIYF
NA	TRBV6-6	TRBJ1-1	CASSPSWGDTEAFF
TRBD2	TRBV27	TRBJ2-3	CASSLLAGPRDTQYF
NA	TRBV19	TRBJ1-1	CASSSGQRRGKTEAFF
TRBD1	TRBV5-4	TRBJ2-3	CASSSPGQGAGDTQYF
NA	TRBV6-5	TRBJ1-4	CASSYSGANEKLFF
TRBD1	TRBV27	TRBJ2-7	CASRQGVREQYF
TRBD1	TRBV19	TRBJ2-3	CASSIVLGQGADTQYF
NA	TRBV6-5	TRBJ1-3	CASRAGTGNTIYF
NA	TRBV3-1/TRBV3-2	TRBJ1-2	CASSQDGVIGRDYGYTF
NA	TRBV4-1	TRBJ1-1	CASSQVLAQPTEAFF
TRBD1	TRBV10-3	TRBJ2-2	CAIRSSGTGESSTGELFF
NA	TRBV7-6	TRBJ2-3	CASSYTTEVGYTQYF
NA	TRBV7-9	TRBJ1-1	CASSLDRDTEAFF
NA	TRBV6-5	TRBJ1-1	CASSYTGGTEAFF
NA	TRBV7-2	TRBJ2-7	CASSMGLLTYEQYF